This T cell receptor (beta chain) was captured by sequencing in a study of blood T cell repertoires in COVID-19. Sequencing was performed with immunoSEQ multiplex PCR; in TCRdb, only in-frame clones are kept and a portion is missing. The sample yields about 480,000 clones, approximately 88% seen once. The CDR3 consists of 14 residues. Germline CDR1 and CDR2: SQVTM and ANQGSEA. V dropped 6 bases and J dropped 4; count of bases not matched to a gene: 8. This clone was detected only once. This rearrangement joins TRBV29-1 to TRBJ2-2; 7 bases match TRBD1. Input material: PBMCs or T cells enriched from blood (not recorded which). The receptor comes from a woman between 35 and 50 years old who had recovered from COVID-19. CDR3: CSVQQGQSTGELFF. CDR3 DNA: TGCAGCGTCCAACAGGGACAGTCCACCGGGGAGCTGTTTTTT.